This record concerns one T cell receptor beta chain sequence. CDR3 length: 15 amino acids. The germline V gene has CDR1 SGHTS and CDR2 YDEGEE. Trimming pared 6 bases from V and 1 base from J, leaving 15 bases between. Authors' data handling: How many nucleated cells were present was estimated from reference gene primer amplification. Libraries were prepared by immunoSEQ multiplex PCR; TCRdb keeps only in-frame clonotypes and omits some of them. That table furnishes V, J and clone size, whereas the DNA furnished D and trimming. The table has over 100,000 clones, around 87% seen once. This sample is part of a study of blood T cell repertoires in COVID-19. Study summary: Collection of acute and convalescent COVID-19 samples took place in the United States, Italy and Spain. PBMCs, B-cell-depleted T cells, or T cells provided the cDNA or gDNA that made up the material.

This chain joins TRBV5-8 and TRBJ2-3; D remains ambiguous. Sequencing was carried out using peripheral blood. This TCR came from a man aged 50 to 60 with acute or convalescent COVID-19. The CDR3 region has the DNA TGTGCCAGCAACGGTCCATTGGTCCGCACAGATACGCAGTATTTT. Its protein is CASNGPLVRTDTQYF.